The next 32 T cell receptor beta chains were all read from a single sample in a study of blood T cells in healthy people across ages. A sample-barcoded 5' primer and a J-beta primer mix were used in a second PCR of roughly 7 to 11 cycles. TCRdb recomputed calls from the 5' RACE reads with MiXCR, one row per CDR3 protein. The repertoire holds about 1,800,000 distinct CDR3 sequences, roughly 30% seen once, with more than 6% in the top ten. Source material: blood. Receptor source: a woman between 25 and 40 years old in good health.

To note about this clonotype: One end of the junction fails to match germline, which may point to a read error. The J gene is TRBJ2-1, the V gene TRBV12-5, with D maybe TRBD2 (7 bases). Germline CDR1 is LGHNT and CDR2 is FRNRAP. CDR3 size: 17 residues. The CDR3 loop reads CPSGLVLGGGLQNEQFF. CDR3 in DNA: TGTCCTAGTGGTTTGGTCCTGGGCGGGGGCCTTCAAAATGAGCAGTTCTTC.

The rearrangement links TRBV29-1 to TRBJ2-7; a possible D gene is TRBD1 (5 bases). From germline, CDR1 is SQVTM and CDR2 ANQGSEA. This CDR3 comprises 13 residues. V shed 2 bases and J shed 1 base, with 9 bases lying between them. CDR3 coding DNA: TGCAGCGTTGAATCAGGGAAGTCCTACGAGCAGTACTTC. As protein: CSVESGKSYEQYF.

The chain uses TRBV7-8 and TRBJ2-7, with 7 bases matching TRBD1. CDR1 and CDR2 (germline): SGHVS, FQNEAQ. Trimming took 5 bases from V and 2 from J; bases not matched to a gene: 9. CDR3 size: 15 residues. As DNA, the CDR3 is TGTGCCAGCAGCCCCCTCCCAGGGGGTACCTACGAGCAGTACTTC. Protein sequence: CASSPLPGGTYEQYF.

The chain has TRBV20-1 and TRBJ1-4; a possible D gene is TRBD1 (5 bases). The CDR3 loop spans 13 amino acids. CDR1 and CDR2 (germline): DFQATT, SNEGSKA (reference sequence). Trimming stripped 4 bases from V and 10 bases from J, with 16 bases between. CDR3 amino acids: CSATAGRSGKLFF. CDR3 coding DNA: TGCAGTGCTACCGCGGGACGGTCGGGAAAACTGTTTTTT.

This chain links TRBV5-1 with TRBJ1-2; TRBD1 is a possible D gene (6 bases). CDR1 and CDR2 (germline): SGHRS, YFSETQ. The CDR3 consists of 15 residues. The V end lost 2 bases, the J end lost 4 bases, and 15 bases lay between the germline ends. CDR3 DNA: TGCGCCAGCAGCTTACAGGGAATCAAGGGCTATGGCTACACCTTC. It yields the protein CASSLQGIKGYGYTF. Looking up the rest from reference TRBV5-1 and TRBJ1-2 gives the full variable domain: KAGVTQTPRYLIKTRGQQVTLSCSPISGHRSVSWYQQTPGQGLQFLFEYFSETQRNKGNFPGRFSGRQFSNSRSEMNVSTLELGDSALYLCASSLQGIKGYGYTFGSGTRLTVV.

The chain combines TRBV7-9 with TRBJ2-1; the match to TRBD2 covers 10 bases. CDR3 length equals 15 residues. J lost 13 bases, V lost 8 bases, and 17 bases had no gene match. Germline values: CDR1 SEHNR, CDR2 FQNEAQ (reference sequence). CDR3 protein: CASSPTGTSVPRQFF. CDR3 DNA sequence: TGTGCCAGCTCCCCGACCGGGACTAGCGTACCCCGTCAGTTCTTC.

V gene TRBV5-5 combines with J gene TRBJ1-1, with D perhaps TRBD1 (6 bases). The CDR3 has 17 residues. Germline V CDR1 and CDR2: SGHKS, YYEKEE (reference sequence). Between the trimmed V and J ends, which lost 0 bases and 0 bases, there was a span of 15 bases. The CDR3 DNA follows: TGTGCCAGCAGCTTGGACAGGGCCTCCTCCATGAACACTGAAGCTTTCTTT. It is translated as CASSLDRASSMNTEAFF.

This clonotype was counted only a few times. V is TRBV28 and J is TRBJ1-6, with D perhaps TRBD1 (5 bases). V gave up 8 bases and J gave up 9 bases, with 17 bases separating them. Germline assignment: CDR1 MDHEN and CDR2 SYDVKM. The CDR3 contains 14 residues. CDR3 in DNA: TGTGCCAGCCGTGGCCGGGACGGACTTTCACCCCTCCACTTT. Residues: CASRGRDGLSPLHF.

Points on this clonotype: One base away lies a much larger clone, so this may be a sequencing read error. V is TRBV4-1 and J is TRBJ2-5; D is undetermined. Germline lookup yields CDR1 MGHRA and CDR2 YSYEKL. The CDR3 has 13 amino acids. In nucleotides, the CDR3 is TGCGCCAGCAGCCTAACGCAAAAAGAGACCCGGTACTTC. Its protein product is CASSLTQKETRYF.

The chain links TRBV5-1 to TRBJ2-7; 8 nucleotides match TRBD2. Looked up from germline, CDR1 is SGHRS and CDR2 is YFSETQ. The V and J ends lost 4 bases and 5 bases, in that order; junction bases with no gene match: 17. The CDR3 sequence is 17 residues long. The CDR3 coding sequence is TGCGCCAGCAGCCTGCAAAGAGCGGGGGCTCAGGAGGACGAGCAGTACTTC. Translating it yields CASSLQRAGAQEDEQYF.

Concerning this clonotype: This may arise from a read error, as a much more abundant clone is one base away. The CDR3 DNA follows: TGTGCCAGCAGCTGGAGGGGGTTCGGCGAGACCCAGTACTTC. Amino acid sequence: CASSWRGFGETQYF. V and J are TRBV7-8 and TRBJ2-5; D may be TRBD1 or TRBD2 (6 bases each). The V gene lost 4 bases and the J gene lost 5 bases, with 14 bases spanning the gap. CDR1 is SGHVS, CDR2 FQNEAQ, per germline. This CDR3 spans 14 amino acids.

This clonotype was counted many times. CDR3 in DNA: TGTGCCAGCAGCCCTCGACTAGCGGGAGGTTTGGACATTCAGTACTTC. Its protein product is CASSPRLAGGLDIQYF. The rearrangement uses TRBV9 and TRBJ2-4, with 13 bases that match TRBD2. The CDR3 length is 16 residues. The junction had 9 bases not matched to a gene; V was cut back by 4 bases and J by 8 bases. Per the germline V gene, CDR1 is SGDLS and CDR2 is YYNGEE.

This clonotype was picked up a small number of times. This chain connects TRBV6-6 to TRBJ1-5; a possible D gene is TRBD1 (6 bases). V was cut by 6 bases and J by 0 bases, with 12 bases left in between. Germline assignment: CDR1 MNHNY and CDR2 SVGAGI (reference sequence). The CDR3 has 15 residues. The CDR3 bases are TGTGCCAGCAGAACCGGACAGCTTAGCAATCAGCCCCAGCATTTT. This encodes CASRTGQLSNQPQHF.

With respect to this clonotype: This may be a read error: a much more frequent sequence differs by one nucleotide. The chain carries TRBV20-1 and TRBJ1-5; no clear D gene. CDR1 is DFQATT and CDR2 is SNEGSKA in the germline V gene (reference sequence). Trimming removed 3 bases from V and 0 bases from J, with 12 bases in between. The CDR3 runs to 15 residues. The CDR3 DNA reads TGCAGTGCTAGCGACAACCGGTATAGCAATCAGCCCCAGCATTTT. Its translation: CSASDNRYSNQPQHF.

The genes are TRBV12-3 or TRBV12-4 and TRBJ1-2, with D uncertain. The CDR3 loop spans 15 amino acids. Trimming took 2 bases from V and 3 from J, leaving 13 bases between them. As DNA, the CDR3 is TGTGCCAGCAGTTTATCGGGCAATCCCCACTATGGCTACACCTTC. Amino acid sequence: CASSLSGNPHYGYTF.

V gene TRBV6-5 combines with J gene TRBJ2-7, with 8 bases aligning to TRBD2. Losses at the gene ends were 6 bases for V and 3 bases for J; bases not matched to a gene: 7. Germline CDR1 is MNHEY and CDR2 is SVGAGI. The CDR3 runs to 14 residues. CDR3 in DNA: TGTGCCAGCAGCCAGCGGGGGCTGCTCTACGAGCAGTACTTC. This codes for CASSQRGLLYEQYF.

This sequence joins TRBV28 and TRBJ2-3; 9 positions match TRBD1. The CDR3 spans 16 residues. The V segment lost 4 bases and the J segment 4 bases; nucleotides outside the gene matches: 9. Germline assignment: CDR1 MDHEN and CDR2 SYDVKM. The CDR3 DNA reads as TGTGCCAGCAGTTGGGGACAGGGATTGATCGCAGATACGCAGTATTTT. It specifies CASSWGQGLIADTQYF.

The J gene is TRBJ1-4, the V gene TRBV21-1; the table's D call TRBD1 went unverified against the DNA. TRBV21-1 counts as a pseudogene. The CDR3 totals 15 residues. The chain's CDR3 is CASSKKRDREGELFF. The CDR3 nucleotides are TGTGCCAGCAGCAAAAAGAGAGACAGGGAGGGAGAACTGTTTTTT.

A remark on this clonotype: One end of the junction fails to match germline, which may point to a read error. The V and J genes are TRBV7-2 and TRBJ2-7; TRBD2 matches at 16 bases. The CDR3 runs 19 residues. Germline assignment: CDR1 SGHTA and CDR2 FQGNSA. CDR3 protein: CAGSRLPGLAGGFSYEQYF. In nucleotides, the CDR3 is TGTGCCGGCAGTAGACTGCCGGGACTAGCGGGAGGGTTCTCCTACGAGCAGTACTTC. Full variable domain (missing parts from reference TRBV7-2 and TRBJ2-7): GAGVSQSPSNKVTEKGKDVELRCDPISGHTALYWYRQSLGQGLEFLIYFQGNSAPDKSGLPSDRFSAERTGGSVSTLTIQRTQQEDSAVYLCAGSRLPGLAGGFSYEQYFGPGTRLTVT.

This clonotype was detected ten times or more. The rearrangement uses TRBV29-1 and TRBJ1-2, with 7 bases lining up with TRBD1. Trimming took 7 bases from V and 8 from J; bases not matched to a gene: 7. Germline assignment: CDR1 SQVTM and CDR2 ANQGSEA. CDR3 size: 11 residues. CDR3 DNA: TGCAGCGGACGGGGAGGGGGCGGCTACACCTTC. Its protein is CSGRGGGGYTF.

In its sample, this clonotype was seen a few times. The chain combines TRBV7-9 with TRBJ1-1; D ambiguous. Per germline, CDR1 SEHNR and CDR2 FQNEAQ (reference sequence). V gave up 2 bases and J gave up 1 base, with 8 bases separating them. This CDR3 has 14 amino acids. Written as DNA, the CDR3 is TGTGCCAGCAGCTTAACAGCCTCGAACACTGAAGCTTTCTTT. Encoded protein: CASSLTASNTEAFF.

A word on this clonotype: A much larger clone lies one base from this, so it may be a read error. The chain recombines TRBV20-1 with TRBJ2-4; D is perhaps TRBD2 (6 bases). The V and J ends lost 6 bases and 13 bases respectively, with 31 bases between them. CDR3 size: 16 residues. Looked up from germline, CDR1 is DFQATT and CDR2 is SNEGSKA (reference sequence). CDR3 in amino acids: CSAAGLPSATPNEQYF. In nucleotides, the CDR3 is TGCAGTGCGGCGGGACTGCCTTCGGCTACGCCTAATGAGCAGTACTTC.

This chain links TRBV3-1 with TRBJ1-4, with D tentatively TRBD1 (6 bases). Germline V gene sequence: CDR1 LGHDT, CDR2 YNNKEL (reference sequence). V lost 2 bases to trimming and J lost 13 bases, with 11 bases between them. This CDR3 spans 12 amino acids. CDR3: CASSQPPTGLFF. The CDR3 bases are TGTGCCAGCAGCCAACCTCCGACAGGACTGTTTTTT.

Ten or more counts support this clonotype. The chain carries TRBV5-1 and TRBJ2-7; 7 nucleotides align to TRBD1. V dropped 0 bases and J dropped 3; count of bases not matched to a gene: 18. Per the germline V gene, CDR1 is SGHRS and CDR2 is YFSETQ. The CDR3 covers 19 residues. CDR3 DNA sequence: TGCGCCAGCAGCTTGGATGTTAGGGCGCCGGGACAGAGGAACTACGAGCAGTACTTC. Residues: CASSLDVRAPGQRNYEQYF.

This clonotype was counted many times. In DNA form, the CDR3 reads TGCAGTGCCCTAGCGCCCATCGGTCTAGCCAAAAACATTCAGTACTTC. It translates to CSALAPIGLAKNIQYF. V is TRBV20-1 and J is TRBJ2-4, with a possible D match to TRBD2 (6 bases). Germline V gives CDR1 DFQATT, CDR2 SNEGSKA (reference sequence). V shed 6 bases and J shed 0 bases, with 18 bases lying between them. The CDR3 length is 16 residues.

The J gene is TRBJ2-3, the V gene TRBV27, with a tentative D call TRBD1 (6 bases). The CDR3 covers 13 residues. V dropped 5 bases and J dropped 8 bases, with 14 bases sitting between them. Germline V lookup: CDR1 MNHEY, CDR2 SMNVEV (reference sequence). CDR3 region: CASSPGTFFTQYF. The CDR3 bases are TGTGCCAGCAGTCCGGGGACATTTTTTACGCAGTATTTT.

This clonotype was recorded a few times. The chain recombines TRBV5-6 with TRBJ2-1; a weak D match, TRBD2 (5 bases). Per germline, CDR1 SGHDT and CDR2 YYEEEE. V lost 0 bases and J lost 4, with 11 bases in between. The CDR3 loop spans 15 amino acids. The CDR3 DNA reads as TGTGCCAGCAGCTTGGGGGTAGCGAAATACAATGAGCAGTTCTTC. Translation: CASSLGVAKYNEQFF.

The CDR3 reads CASSSAQTLAFSYNEQFF. CDR3 nucleotide sequence: TGTGCCAGCAGTTCAGCCCAGACTTTGGCTTTCTCCTACAATGAGCAGTTCTTC. The genes are TRBV12-3 or TRBV12-4 and TRBJ2-1; D is undetermined. The CDR3 is made up of 18 amino acids. With 4 bases removed from V and 0 bases from J, the gap between germline ends came to 19 bases.

The CDR3 sequence is CSATLAESYNEQFF. DNA of the CDR3: TGCAGTGCAACACTAGCGGAATCCTACAATGAGCAGTTCTTC. This sequence joins TRBV20-1 and TRBJ2-1; 8 positions agree with TRBD2. The CDR3 spans 14 residues. The germline V gene encodes CDR1 DFQATT and CDR2 SNEGSKA (reference sequence). V was clipped by 6 bases and J by 1 base; unmatched bases: 5.

The chain has TRBV20-1 and TRBJ1-5; unclear D gene. The CDR3 length is 13 residues. Germline CDR1 reads DFQATT; CDR2 reads SNEGSKA (reference sequence). Trimming removed 5 bases at V and 4 bases at J, with 12 bases between. The DNA for the CDR3 is TGCAGTGCTTCTACCGGGGTAAATCAGCCCCAGCATTTT. Translating gives CSASTGVNQPQHF.

Comments on this clonotype: This may come from a read error, since a much larger clone is one base off. This rearrangement joins TRBV10-3 to TRBJ2-1; 11 positions match TRBD2. CDR1 is ENHRY, CDR2 SYGVKD, per germline. This CDR3 comprises 14 residues. CDR3 loop: CTTGRGLADNEQFF. The CDR3 coding sequence is TGTACCACGGGGAGGGGACTAGCGGACAATGAGCAGTTCTTC.

There are many counts of this clonotype. The DNA of the CDR3 is TGTGCCAGCAGCCAAAACCCGAGCCGGGAGCAGTACTTC. Translated: CASSQNPSREQYF. The chain recombines TRBV14 with TRBJ2-7, with D uncertain. Germline values: CDR1 SGHDN, CDR2 FVKESK. This CDR3 is built from 13 residues. The V and J ends lost 2 bases and 7 bases respectively, with 12 bases between them.